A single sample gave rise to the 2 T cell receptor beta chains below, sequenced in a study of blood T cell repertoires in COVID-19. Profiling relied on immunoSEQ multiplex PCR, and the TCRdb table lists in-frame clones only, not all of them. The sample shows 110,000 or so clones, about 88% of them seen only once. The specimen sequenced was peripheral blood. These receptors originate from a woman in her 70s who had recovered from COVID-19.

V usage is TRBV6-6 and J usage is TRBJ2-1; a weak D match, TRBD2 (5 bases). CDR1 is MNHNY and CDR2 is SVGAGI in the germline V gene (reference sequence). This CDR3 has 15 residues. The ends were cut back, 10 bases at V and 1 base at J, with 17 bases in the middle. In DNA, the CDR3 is TGTGCCACCTCACTAGGGATGCCGTCCTACAATGAGCAGTTCTTC. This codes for CATSLGMPSYNEQFF.

The DNA of the CDR3 is TGTGCCAGCAGCCAAAGACAGGGGTCCGAGCAGTACTTC. Translated: CASSQRQGSEQYF. The rearrangement uses TRBV7-6 and TRBJ2-7; 8 bases line up with TRBD1. Germline-derived CDR1 and CDR2 are SGHVS and FNYEAQ. J was trimmed by 6 bases and V by 5 bases; bases with no gene match: 6. This CDR3 has 13 residues.